This entry lists 15 T cell receptor beta chains sequenced from one sample in a study of OX40 agonist ivuxolimab in advanced cancers. Sequencing used immunoSEQ multiplex PCR; TCRdb keeps in-frame clones, though not all of them. The sample includes tens of thousands of clones, 85% to 90% of them seen just once. The source was CD4+ or CD8+ T cells sorted from blood, collected in a trial of the OX40 agonist ivuxolimab. The source of these receptors is an adult with an advanced solid tumor such as melanoma, head and neck, liver or kidney cancer.

The J gene is TRBJ1-5, the V gene TRBV18; 7 bases agree with TRBD1. The CDR3 runs to 14 residues. The V gene's germline CDR1 is KGHSH and CDR2 LQKENI. J gave up 5 bases and V 3 bases, and 4 bases lay outside the gene matches. The CDR3 DNA sequence: TGTGCCAGCTCACCCCAGGGGGGAGATCAGCCCCAGCATTTT. Its translation is CASSPQGGDQPQHF.

The chain couples TRBV10-3 to TRBJ1-1; no reliable D call. Germline CDR1 ENHRY, CDR2 SYGVKD. Trimming took off 2 bases at V and 7 bases at J, with 8 bases between the two ends. The CDR3 length is 12 residues. The CDR3 loop reads CAISEISGEAFF. The CDR3 nucleotides read TGTGCCATCAGTGAGATTTCGGGTGAAGCTTTCTTT.

The gene calls are TRBV6-1 and TRBJ2-6; TRBD1 agrees at 7 bases. With 5 bases clipped from V and 1 base from J, the junction kept 2 bases outside the gene matches. The CDR3 contains 15 residues. Per germline, CDR1 MNHNS and CDR2 SASEGT. The CDR3 nucleotides read TGTGCCAGCAGTAAACAGGGGTCTGGGGCCAACGTCCTGACTTTC. Translating gives CASSKQGSGANVLTF.

The chain employs TRBV7-2 and TRBJ2-1, with 11 bases that match TRBD2. CDR1 is SGHTA and CDR2 is FQGNSA in the germline V gene. The CDR3 sequence is 16 residues long. J gave up 7 bases and V 7 bases, and 12 bases lay outside the gene matches. The CDR3 is CASTPRLAGGRNEQFF. CDR3 sequence (DNA): TGTGCCAGCACCCCAAGGCTAGCGGGGGGCAGGAATGAGCAGTTCTTC.

The CDR3 DNA is TGTGCCAGCTCTACCGACGAGAGCTCCTACAATGAGCAGTTCTTC. It specifies CASSTDESSYNEQFF. The chain is built from TRBV18 and TRBJ2-1, with D hard to call. Germline assignment: CDR1 KGHSH and CDR2 LQKENI. The CDR3 loop spans 15 amino acids. The V end lost 6 bases, the J end lost 0 bases, and 12 bases lay between the germline ends.

V and J are TRBV7-3 and TRBJ2-1, with 9 bases that match TRBD1. Losses at the gene ends were 1 base for V and 3 bases for J; bases not matched to a gene: 4. The CDR3 totals 16 residues. Germline CDR1 reads SGHTA; CDR2 reads FQGTGA. CDR3 bases: TGTGCCAGCAGCTTAAGAGGGACAGGGATCTACAATGAGCAGTTCTTC. The encoded protein is CASSLRGTGIYNEQFF.

This clone appeared once. V is TRBV29-1 and J is TRBJ2-1; 7 nucleotides line up with TRBD1. CDR1 is SQVTM, CDR2 ANQGSEA, per germline. The trim removed 0 bases at V and 0 bases at J, leaving 2 bases unmatched. The CDR3 is 15 residues long. CDR3 sequence reads: CSVEDRGLSYNEQFF. The CDR3, as DNA: TGCAGCGTTGAAGATAGGGGGCTCTCCTACAATGAGCAGTTCTTC.

The chain uses TRBV5-4 and TRBJ1-2, with D tentatively TRBD1 (6 bases). Germline-derived CDR1 and CDR2 are SGHNT and YYREEE (reference sequence). The CDR3 is 14 amino acids. V was trimmed by 5 bases and J by 2 bases, leaving 13 bases between them. CDR3 region: CASSKGQMNYGYTF. Written as DNA, the CDR3 is TGTGCCAGCAGTAAAGGACAGATGAACTATGGCTACACCTTC. Using reference TRBV5-4 and TRBJ1-2 for the parts outside the CDR3, the full variable domain is ETGVTQSPTHLIKTRGQQVTLRCSSQSGHNTVSWYQQALGQGPQFIFQYYREEENGRGNFPPRFSGLQFPNYSSELNVNALELDDSALYLCASSKGQMNYGYTFGSGTRLTVV.

This chain joins TRBV7-9 and TRBJ1-3; D is unresolved. Trimming pared 1 base from V and 0 bases from J, leaving 7 bases between. The CDR3 sequence is 15 residues long. Germline V gene sequence: CDR1 SEHNR, CDR2 FQNEAQ (reference sequence). CDR3 amino acids: CASSLVQNSGNTIYF. The CDR3 nucleotides read TGTGCCAGCAGCTTAGTACAGAACTCTGGAAACACCATATATTTT.

This chain connects TRBV9 to TRBJ2-1, with 14 bases identical to TRBD2. The CDR3 extends over 15 amino acids. The germline V gene encodes CDR1 SGDLS and CDR2 YYNGEE. Trimming removed 4 bases from V and 7 bases from J; junction bases left unmatched: 4. This CDR3 reads CASSTTSGGANEQFF. The CDR3 nucleotides are TGTGCCAGCAGCACGACTAGCGGGGGGGCTAATGAGCAGTTCTTC.

DNA for the CDR3: TGTGCCAGCAGCACGGGACAGGGGTTATCGGAGACCCAGTACTTC. Protein product: CASSTGQGLSETQYF. The rearrangement links TRBV7-9 to TRBJ2-5; 10 bases are a match to TRBD1. V dropped 5 bases and J dropped 5; count of bases not matched to a gene: 8. Germline V gene lookup returns CDR1 SEHNR and CDR2 FQNEAQ (reference sequence). This CDR3 has 15 residues.

CDR3 sequence: CASRSRGSNTGELFF. CDR3 nucleotide sequence: TGTGCCAGTAGAAGTCGGGGCAGTAACACCGGGGAGCTGTTTTTT. The chain carries TRBV19 and TRBJ2-2, with D perhaps TRBD1 or TRBD2 (5 bases each). The CDR3 is made up of 15 amino acids. Germline values: CDR1 LNHDA, CDR2 SQIVND (reference sequence). Between the trimmed V and J ends, which lost 6 bases and 2 bases, there was a span of 13 bases.

V and J are TRBV2 and TRBJ1-5; D ambiguous. Trimming took 8 bases from V and 6 from J, leaving 14 bases between them. The CDR3 has 13 amino acids. Germline-derived CDR1 and CDR2 are SNHLY and FYNNEI. In nucleotides, the CDR3 is TGTGCCAGCGCCCCGGAGGCGCGTCAGCCCCAGCATTTT. This codes for CASAPEARQPQHF.

This clone was picked up a small number of times. J is TRBJ2-4 and V is TRBV6-1; 7 bases match TRBD1. This CDR3 region has 15 residues. CDR1 is MNHNS, CDR2 SASEGT, per germline. The V gene end was trimmed by 6 bases and the J gene end by 4 bases; junction bases not matched to a gene: 9. The CDR3 nucleotides are TGTGCCAGCAGCCGAATCGGGACAGAAAAAAACATTCAGTACTTC. Protein product: CASSRIGTEKNIQYF.

J is TRBJ2-1 and V is TRBV19; 8 nucleotides agree with TRBD1. The length of the CDR3 is 16 residues. Germline V CDR1 and CDR2: LNHDA, SQIVND (reference sequence). The trim removed 6 bases at V and 0 bases at J, leaving 7 bases unmatched. CDR3 amino acids: CASRRTGSSSYNEQFF. Written as DNA, the CDR3 is TGTGCCAGTAGAAGGACAGGGTCGAGCTCCTACAATGAGCAGTTCTTC.